Listed below are T cell receptor beta chains from one sample, sequenced in a study of shared clonotypes between healthy human individuals. Some clones are missing from TCRdb's copy, which holds only in-frame ones; the method was immunoSEQ multiplex PCR. The sample contains about 2 million clones, less than 95% of which appear only once. The specimen was naive CD8+ T cells sorted from blood. The receptors were gathered from a man aged 18 to 29 in good health. Both conserved end residues are part of each CDR3. D genes are given only for firm matches. Size is omitted from some rows. Given values are once, few, many or a class for expanded clones.

J,V,D,size,DNA,CDR3
TRBJ2-7,TRBV28,NA,NA,TGTGCCAGCAGTTTAGGATTAACCGGGGGTCACTACGAGCAGTACTTC,CASSLGLTGGHYEQYF
TRBJ2-5,TRBV15,TRBD2,NA,TGTGCCACCAGCAGAGATCAAACCCGGGGGGACGGAGAGACCCAGTACTTC,CATSRDQTRGDGETQYF
TRBJ2-7,TRBV5-4,NA,NA,TGTGCCAGCAGCTTGGTTTCATCCTACGAGCAGTACTTC,CASSLVSSYEQYF
TRBJ2-5,TRBV11-2,NA,NA,TGTGCCAGCAGCCGAGCGGGTTCGGGACCCAAAGAGACCCAGTACTTC,CASSRAGSGPKETQYF
TRBJ2-3,TRBV6-1,NA,once,TGTGCCAGCAGTGAAGGAGTACTTGTAGGCCGCACCACAGATACGCAGTATTTT,CASSEGVLVGRTTDTQYF
TRBJ2-2,TRBV29-1,NA,NA,TGCAGCGTTGTAGGCAGGGGGAACACCGGGGAGCTGTTTTTT,CSVVGRGNTGELFF
TRBJ2-5,TRBV7-9,NA,NA,TGTGCCAGCAGACACAGGGAACAAGAGACCCAGTACTTC,CASRHREQETQYF
TRBJ1-3,TRBV6-6,NA,once,TGTGCCAGCAGTTACTCGGTCGGGGGGACAGGAAACACCATATATTTT,CASSYSVGGTGNTIYF
TRBJ2-7,TRBV11-3,NA,NA,TGTGCCAGCAGCGATCGGGACGGTGGCTACGAGCAGTACTTC,CASSDRDGGYEQYF
TRBJ2-7,TRBV28,NA,few,TGTGCCAGCAGCTCTACAGGGCTCGGTGTATACGAGCAGTACTTC,CASSSTGLGVYEQYF
TRBJ2-1,TRBV6-6,TRBD2,NA,TGTGCCAGCAGTTACGGGGGGGAATACAATGAGCAGTTCTTC,CASSYGGEYNEQFF
TRBJ1-5,TRBV29-1,NA,NA,TGCAGCGGTGCCCCCGGGTATCAGCCCCAGCATTTT,CSGAPGYQPQHF
TRBJ2-7,TRBV7-6,TRBD2,NA,TGTGCCAGCAGCTACAGCGGGAGCCCCTACGAGCAGTACTTC,CASSYSGSPYEQYF
TRBJ2-1,TRBV27,NA,NA,TGTGCCAGCAGCCTGGGCAGGGCGAATGAGCAGTTCTTC,CASSLGRANEQFF
TRBJ2-3,TRBV30,NA,NA,TGTGCCTGGAGTGATGCTAGGGATACGCAGTATTTT,CAWSDARDTQYF
TRBJ2-1,TRBV6-5,TRBD1,NA,TGTGCCAGCAGCCCCGGGACAGGGAACAATGAGCAGTTCTTC,CASSPGTGNNEQFF
TRBJ2-7,TRBV2,TRBD2,NA,TGTGCCAGCAGTTCCGGGACTAGTCCCTCCGAGCAGTACTTC,CASSSGTSPSEQYF
TRBJ2-1,TRBV13,NA,NA,TGTGCCAGCAGCTTAGGATCCAACCCTCCCTACAATGAGCAGTTCTTC,CASSLGSNPPYNEQFF
TRBJ1-1,TRBV10-3,NA,NA,TGTGCCATCAGTGACCCCCTTAGACCCGGGGAAACTTTCTTT,CAISDPLRPGETFF
TRBJ1-6,TRBV15,NA,NA,TGTGCCACCAGAAAGGGCAAGACGGATAATTCACCCCTCCACTTT,CATRKGKTDNSPLHF
TRBJ1-4,TRBV2,TRBD1,NA,TGTGCCAGCAGGGACAGGGGGCTTAATGAAAAACTGTTTTTT,CASRDRGLNEKLFF
TRBJ2-3,TRBV4-3,TRBD1,NA,TGCGCCAGCAGCCAAGATGCACAGGGGACGGGAGATACGCAGTATTTT,CASSQDAQGTGDTQYF
TRBJ1-2,TRBV5-6,NA,NA,TGTGCCAGCAGGATACGCACAGCTAACTATGGCTACACCTTC,CASRIRTANYGYTF
TRBJ2-5,TRBV7-3,TRBD2,NA,TGTGCCAGCAGCCCGGGGACTAGCGACCAAGAGACCCAGTACTTC,CASSPGTSDQETQYF
TRBJ2-7,TRBV4-1,NA,NA,TGCGCCAGCAGCGACAGCTCCTACGAGCAGTACTTC,CASSDSSYEQYF
TRBJ1-6,TRBV5-6,NA,NA,TGTGCCAGCAGCTTGTCGCAGGGACGTTCACCCCTCCACTTT,CASSLSQGRSPLHF
TRBJ2-1,TRBV11-2,TRBD2,NA,TGTGCCAGCAGCTTAGACCCGGGGAGGGGATACAATGAGCAGTTCTTC,CASSLDPGRGYNEQFF
TRBJ2-5,TRBV2,NA,NA,TGTGCCAGCAGAATGGACGTCGAAGAGACCCAGTACTTC,CASRMDVEETQYF
TRBJ1-4,TRBV27,TRBD1,NA,TGTGCCAGCAGTTCCTGGACAGGGGCTAATGAAAAACTGTTTTTT,CASSSWTGANEKLFF
TRBJ2-2,TRBV9,TRBD2,NA,TGTGCCAGCAGCGTATCGGCGGGGGTGAACACCGGGGAGCTGTTTTTT,CASSVSAGVNTGELFF
TRBJ2-7,TRBV9,NA,once,TGTGCCAGCAGTCAGGGCAGCCTAGCTCTCTACGAGCAGTACTTC,CASSQGSLALYEQYF
TRBJ1-1,TRBV7-9,TRBD1,NA,TGTGCCAGCAGCTCCCTGGGACAGTCGGAAGCTTTCTTT,CASSSLGQSEAFF
TRBJ2-7,TRBV6-5,NA,NA,TGTGCCAGCAGTTACCCCCCTGACCAGCAGTACTTC,CASSYPPDQQYF
TRBJ2-1,TRBV7-8,TRBD2,NA,TGTGCCAGCAGCAATTCACTAGCGGGGGGCCATGTTTTCAATGAGCAGTTCTTC,CASSNSLAGGHVFNEQFF
TRBJ2-2,TRBV6-5,NA,NA,TGTGCCAGCAGTTCAGGGGGGACCGGGGAGCTGTTTTTT,CASSSGGTGELFF
TRBJ2-7,TRBV27,NA,NA,TGTGCCAGCAGTTTAGCGGTACACTCCTACGAGCAGTACTTC,CASSLAVHSYEQYF
TRBJ2-5,TRBV7-9,NA,NA,TGTGCCAGCAGCCAGGGGTTACGCCAACGAGCATCGGAGACCCAGTACTTC,CASSQGLRQRASETQYF
TRBJ2-7,TRBV19,TRBD1,NA,TGTGCCAGTAGTATACCTTCGACAGGGGGCAGTTACGAGCAGTACTTC,CASSIPSTGGSYEQYF
TRBJ1-5,TRBV12-5,NA,once,TGTGCTAGTGGTGGGCGGGGTGATCAGCCCCAGCATTTT,CASGGRGDQPQHF
TRBJ1-4,TRBV5-5,NA,once,TGTGCCAGCAGCTTGGCTCTGGGTAGGGAAGAAAAACTGTTTTTT,CASSLALGREEKLFF
TRBJ1-2,TRBV7-9,NA,NA,TGTGCCAGCAGCTTACTAGACTATGGCTACACCTTC,CASSLLDYGYTF
TRBJ2-4,TRBV4-3,TRBD1,NA,TGCGCCAGCAGCCAAGATACAGGGGAGGCCAAAAACATTCAGTACTTC,CASSQDTGEAKNIQYF
TRBJ1-1,TRBV7-9,NA,NA,TGTGCCAGCAGATACCAGGGATCCACTGAAGCTTTCTTT,CASRYQGSTEAFF
TRBJ1-6,TRBV6-5,TRBD1,NA,TGTGCCAGCAGTTACTCACAGGGGGCAATTTCACCCCTCCACTTT,CASSYSQGAISPLHF
TRBJ1-5,TRBV9,NA,NA,TGTGCCAGCAGCGCCCGGGACAACAATCAGCCCCAGCATTTT,CASSARDNNQPQHF
TRBJ2-3,TRBV28,NA,NA,TGTGCCAGCGGAGGACAGCCGGATACAGATACGCAGTATTTT,CASGGQPDTDTQYF
TRBJ2-7,TRBV2,TRBD2,NA,TGTGCCAGCAGCCCGGGACTAGCCCTTAACGAGCAGTACTTC,CASSPGLALNEQYF
TRBJ2-3,TRBV10-3,NA,NA,TGTGCCATCAGTGAGTCTAGGGTTTCCACAGATACGCAGTATTTT,CAISESRVSTDTQYF